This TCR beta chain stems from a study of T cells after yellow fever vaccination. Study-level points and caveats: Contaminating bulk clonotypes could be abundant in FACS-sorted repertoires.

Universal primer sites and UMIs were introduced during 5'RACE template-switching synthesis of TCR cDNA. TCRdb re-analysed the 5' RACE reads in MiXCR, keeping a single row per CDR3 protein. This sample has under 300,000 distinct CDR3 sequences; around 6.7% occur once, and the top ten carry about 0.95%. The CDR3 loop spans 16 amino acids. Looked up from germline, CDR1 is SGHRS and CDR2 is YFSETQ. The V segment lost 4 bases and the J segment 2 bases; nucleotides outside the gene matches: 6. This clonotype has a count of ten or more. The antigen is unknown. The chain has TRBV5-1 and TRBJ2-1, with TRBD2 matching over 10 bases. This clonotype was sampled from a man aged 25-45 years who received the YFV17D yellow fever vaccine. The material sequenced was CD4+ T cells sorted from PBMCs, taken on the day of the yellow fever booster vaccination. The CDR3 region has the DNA TGCGCCAGCAGCCTGGATCTAGCGGGGGCCTACAATGAGCAGTTCTTC. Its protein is CASSLDLAGAYNEQFF.